A selection of T cell receptor beta chains follows, all from one sample in a study of blood T cells in healthy people across ages. TCRdb re-analysed the 5' RACE reads in MiXCR, keeping a single row per CDR3 protein. The table includes over 1,200,000 distinct CDR3 sequences, 45% to 70% detected once. The specimen sequenced was blood. These receptors were collected from a man between 18 and 35 years old in good health. Both conserved end residues are part of each CDR3. Fields, in order: D gene, V gene, J gene, clone size, CDR3 DNA, CDR3 protein. A D gene is named only where the DNA matches it firmly. Only part of the rows carry a size: once, few, many, or a class if the clone is expanded.

>NA|TRBV11-2|TRBJ2-3|few
TGTGCCAGCAGCGTCGGCTCTTCACTTTCTAGCACAGATACGCAGTATTTT
CASSVGSSLSSTDTQYF
>NA|TRBV29-1|TRBJ2-1|NA
TGCAGCGTTGAACCGGTGCTGGCGGGGGACATCTACAATGAGCAGTTCTTC
CSVEPVLAGDIYNEQFF
>NA|TRBV29-1|TRBJ2-5|NA
TGCAGCGTTTCTCGGGGCGGGGAACCATTACAGACCCAGTACTTC
CSVSRGGEPLQTQYF
>NA|TRBV14|TRBJ1-2|NA
TGTGCCAGCAGCCAAGAATTTGTCGATCGGCGGAAGTCAAACTATGGCTACACCTTC
CASSQEFVDRRKSNYGYTF
>NA|TRBV7-8|TRBJ2-1|NA
TGTGCCAGCAGCCCCCTAAGTAAACGGCCGACTATTGACAATGAGCAGTTCTTC
CASSPLSKRPTIDNEQFF
>TRBD2|TRBV4-2|TRBJ2-1|NA
TGTGCCAGCAGCAAACTAGCGGGAAACTCCTACAATGAGCAGTTCTTC
CASSKLAGNSYNEQFF
>TRBD2|TRBV4-2|TRBJ2-1|NA
TGTGCCAGCAGCCAAGAGAGTTCAGCGGGGGGCCCCTACAATGAGCAGTTCTTC
CASSQESSAGGPYNEQFF
>TRBD1|TRBV7-9|TRBJ1-3|NA
TGTGCCAGCAGCTTAGGATCCGGACAGGGGTCCCATTTGGTTGGAAACACCATATATTTT
CASSLGSGQGSHLVGNTIYF
>NA|TRBV10-3|TRBJ1-1|once
TGTGCCATCAGCCCCAGGGACCTGAACACTGAAGCTTTCTTT
CAISPRDLNTEAFF
>NA|TRBV29-1|TRBJ1-2|few
TGCAGAGACGATGGCTACACCTTC
CRDDGYTF
>NA|TRBV5-5|TRBJ1-2|NA
TGTGCCAGCAGCTTAGTTTATGGCAAGGACTATGGCTACACCTTC
CASSLVYGKDYGYTF
>NA|TRBV20-1|TRBJ1-4|NA
TGCAGTGCTAGAGATGTTATCGGACAGACAACTAATGAAAAACTGTTTTTT
CSARDVIGQTTNEKLFF
>NA|TRBV5-1|TRBJ2-7|many
TGTGCCAGCAGCTTAGGGGGGACCTACGAGCAGTACTTC
CASSLGGTYEQYF
>NA|TRBV29-1|TRBJ2-5|NA
TGCAGCGTCGGGGCGAGGCCCCAAGAGACCCAGTACTTC
CSVGARPQETQYF
>TRBD1|TRBV6-2/TRBV6-3|TRBJ2-4|NA
TGTGCCAGCAGTGAACCGGGACAGGGCTTTGTTCAGTACTTC
CASSEPGQGFVQYF
>TRBD2|TRBV4-3|TRBJ2-1|NA
TGCGCCAGCAGCAGAATCCCCCCGGGGGGGACCTACAATGAGCAGTTCTTC
CASSRIPPGGTYNEQFF
>NA|TRBV4-1|TRBJ1-3|NA
TGCGCCAGCAGCCAAGTAGGGAGAAGAAACACCATATATTTT
CASSQVGRRNTIYF
>NA|TRBV20-1|TRBJ2-7|few
TGCAGTGCTAGAGTTCCCCCGACCTACGAGCAGTACTTC
CSARVPPTYEQYF
>NA|TRBV4-1|TRBJ1-5|NA
TGCGCCAGCAGCCAAGAGGGTCCCAGAAATCAGCCCCAGCATTTT
CASSQEGPRNQPQHF
>TRBD1|TRBV5-1|TRBJ1-6|NA
TGCGCCAGCAGCGAAATTCCAGGACAGGGGGCGCGTAGGACCCTCCACTTT
CASSEIPGQGARRTLHF
>TRBD1|TRBV4-1|TRBJ2-7|few
TGCGCCAGCAGCCAGGAAGGGACAGGTCGCTACGAGCAGTACTTC
CASSQEGTGRYEQYF
>NA|TRBV28|TRBJ2-7|many
TGTGCCAGCAGTTTAGGTGACCTCTACGAGCAGTACTTC
CASSLGDLYEQYF
>NA|TRBV9|TRBJ1-6|few
TGTGCCAGCAGAGGAGACTATAATTCACCCCTCCACTTT
CASRGDYNSPLHF
>NA|TRBV14|TRBJ2-1|NA
TGTGCCAGCAGCCAAGTATCGGGGGCTCGATATGAGCAGTTCTTC
CASSQVSGARYEQFF
>TRBD1|TRBV7-2|TRBJ2-5|NA
TGTGCCAGCAGCTTAGTGGGGCAGGGGGTCTTACAAGAGACCCAGTACTTC
CASSLVGQGVLQETQYF
>NA|TRBV28|TRBJ1-5|once
TGTGCCAGCAGCCCCGACCGGGACGGCGGCCTGTATAGCAATCAGCCCCAGCATTTT
CASSPDRDGGLYSNQPQHF
>TRBD2|TRBV4-3|TRBJ2-6|NA
TGCGCCAGCAGCCAAGAAACTAGCGGGGGCCTCTCTGGGGCCAACGTCCTGACTTTC
CASSQETSGGLSGANVLTF